This TCR beta chain was recorded in a study of blood T cell repertoires in COVID-19. Study in general: Samples of COVID-19 (acute and convalescent) were obtained from the United States, Italy and Spain. T cells, B-cell-depleted T cells, or PBMCs supplied cDNA or gDNA.

The repertoire was sequenced with immunoSEQ multiplex PCR; TCRdb's copy has only in-frame clones and lacks some. The data show about 140,000 clones, about 74% seen once. This CDR3 region has 16 residues. The V and J ends lost 0 bases and 4 bases respectively, with 15 bases between them. CDR1 is ENHRY and CDR2 is SYGVKD in the germline V gene. The sample comprised peripheral blood. The TCR comes from a man between 45 and 60 years old with acute or convalescent COVID-19. V and J are TRBV10-3 and TRBJ2-5; tentative D call: TRBD1 (5 bases). CDR3 amino acids: CAISESRGAKPETQYF. For the CDR3, the DNA is TGTGCCATCAGTGAGTCTAGGGGCGCGAAGCCAGAGACCCAGTACTTC.